These 24 T cell receptor beta chains were sequenced from one sample in a study of blood T cell repertoires in COVID-19 (dated by TCRdb to about 2020). Library creation used the immunoSEQ multiplex PCR assay. TCRdb carries this immuneACCESS record with in-frame sequences only. Its versions omit some clonotypes, under half of them owing to an unresolved V gene in the studies checked, with the rest unexplained. Present in this sample are roughly 100,000 clones, roughly 88% of which were seen just once. The ten biggest clones cover 3.5% of the sample. The sequenced sample was peripheral blood. The receptors originated from a human donor in a cohort sampled during active COVID-19.

This rearrangement joins TRBV27 to TRBJ1-6; D is possibly TRBD1 (6 bases). This CDR3 region has 14 residues. Per germline, CDR1 MNHEY and CDR2 SMNVEV (reference sequence). V lost 6 bases and J 7 bases, leaving 13 bases between the germline ends. The CDR3 bases are TGTGCCAGCAGCCTTAGGGGGTGGAATTCACCCCTCCACTTT. It translates to CASSLRGWNSPLHF.

The J gene is TRBJ1-4, the V gene TRBV7-9, with 8 nucleotides matching TRBD1. The CDR3 covers 11 residues. Losses at the gene ends were 5 bases for V and 14 bases for J; bases not matched to a gene: 4. Germline CDR1 is SEHNR and CDR2 is FQNEAQ (reference sequence). CDR3 coding DNA: TGTGCCAGCAGCGTCGGACAGGGTCTGTTTTTT. It codes for CASSVGQGLFF.

V usage is TRBV3-1 (or the pseudogene TRBV3-2) and J usage is TRBJ1-4; D perhaps matches TRBD1 (6 bases). The ends were cut back, 4 bases at V and 15 bases at J, with 21 bases in the middle. The CDR3 sequence is 14 residues long. Germline V gene data show CDR1 as LGHDT and CDR2 as YNNKEL (reference sequence). The CDR3 spells CASSLRSGTLKVFF. The CDR3 nucleotides are TGTGCCAGCAGCCTTCGCTCAGGGACACTAAAGGTGTTTTTT.

V gene TRBV5-8 combines with J gene TRBJ1-5; D uncertain. The CDR3 totals 12 residues. The V end was cut by 4 bases, the J end by 6 bases, with 8 bases between. Germline V lookup: CDR1 SGHTS, CDR2 YDEGEE. The CDR3 here is CASSGEVQPQHF. DNA for the CDR3: TGTGCCAGCAGCGGCGAGGTTCAGCCCCAGCATTTT.

This clone has a handful of counts. V is TRBV11-3 and J is TRBJ2-3, with D tentatively TRBD1 (5 bases). The ends were cut back, 1 base at V and 2 bases at J, with 10 bases in the middle. The CDR3 has 15 amino acids. In germline, CDR1 is SGHNT, CDR2 YENEEA. CDR3 loop: CASSLGGRATDTQYF. CDR3 nucleotides: TGTGCCAGCAGCTTAGGGGGCAGGGCCACAGATACGCAGTATTTT.

This rearrangement joins TRBV5-4 to TRBJ1-1; TRBD1 matches 10 bases. Germline V CDR1 and CDR2: SGHNT, YYREEE (reference sequence). The V segment lost 4 bases and the J segment 4 bases; nucleotides outside the gene matches: 7. The CDR3 spans 15 residues. As DNA, the CDR3 is TGTGCCAGCAGCGCGGGGGACAGGGGTGTCACTGAAGCTTTCTTT. Its translation is CASSAGDRGVTEAFF.

V gene TRBV28 combines with J gene TRBJ1-2; possibly TRBD1 for D (6 bases). Trimming removed 9 bases at V and 5 bases at J, with 16 bases between. The CDR3 spans 13 residues. CDR1 MDHEN and CDR2 SYDVKM come from the germline V gene. This CDR3 reads CASTGGEWYGYTF. The CDR3 DNA reads as TGTGCCAGTACTGGGGGCGAGTGGTATGGCTACACCTTC.

The chain joins TRBV30 to TRBJ1-2; 8 bases fit TRBD1. The CDR3 is 13 amino acids. Per the germline V gene, CDR1 is GTSNPN and CDR2 is SVGIG (reference sequence). CDR3 in amino acids: CAGTGRTNYGYTF. For the CDR3, the DNA is TGTGCGGGGACAGGCCGCACTAACTATGGCTACACCTTC.

The chain couples TRBV4-1 to TRBJ1-6, with 10 bases aligning to TRBD1. Germline CDR1 is MGHRA and CDR2 is YSYEKL. Trimming took 4 bases from V and 7 from J; bases not matched to a gene: 4. There are 15 residues in the CDR3. In DNA form, the CDR3 reads TGCGCCAGCAGCCTCCGGGACAGGGGCAATTCACCCCTCCACTTT. This encodes CASSLRDRGNSPLHF.

The rearrangement joins TRBV19 to TRBJ1-1; D is perhaps TRBD1 (5 bases). The CDR3 contains 13 residues. Trimming left V 8 bases short and J 4 bases short, with 14 bases between. Germline V gives CDR1 LNHDA, CDR2 SQIVND (reference sequence). As DNA, the CDR3 is TGTGCCAGTGGTCAGGGCGGTGGCACTGAAGCTTTCTTT. This sequence encodes CASGQGGGTEAFF.

The chain recombines TRBV19 with TRBJ1-6; no reliable D call. Trimming cost V 3 bases and J 4 bases, with 7 bases left between them. The CDR3 length is 14 residues. The germline CDR1 and CDR2 sequences are LNHDA and SQIVND (reference sequence). CDR3 bases: TGTGCCAGTAGTATCAATGAGTATAATTCACCCCTCCACTTT. This translates into CASSINEYNSPLHF.

The chain carries TRBV4-3 and TRBJ2-7; D is possibly TRBD1 (5 bases). Germline-derived CDR1 and CDR2 are LGHNA and YSLEER. The CDR3 loop spans 14 amino acids. The V end was cut by 0 bases, the J end by 5 bases, with 11 bases between. CDR3 bases: TGCGCCAGCAGCCAAGAGGCAGGGCAGGACGAGCAGTACTTC. Its translation: CASSQEAGQDEQYF.

This clone was observed once. The J gene is TRBJ1-4, the V gene TRBV30; D gene unclear. Trimming shortened V by 4 bases and J by 1 base, and 13 bases separated the two germline ends. Germline CDR1 GTSNPN, CDR2 SVGIG (reference sequence). This CDR3 has 15 amino acids. CDR3 DNA: TGTGCCTGGACTCCTCCCACTAGAACTAATGAAAAACTGTTTTTT. Protein: CAWTPPTRTNEKLFF.

This sequence joins TRBV7-9 and TRBJ2-3; D possibly corresponds to TRBD1 (5 bases). V was shortened by 3 bases and J by 0 bases, with 7 bases between the two germline ends. The CDR3 covers 14 residues. Germline assignment: CDR1 SEHNR and CDR2 FQNEAQ (reference sequence). This chain's CDR3 is CASSFDSSTDTQYF. The CDR3 DNA is TGTGCCAGCAGCTTTGACAGTAGCACAGATACGCAGTATTTT.

This chain uses TRBV2 with TRBJ2-7; a possible D gene is TRBD2 (7 bases). Germline CDR1 and CDR2: SNHLY and FYNNEI. The CDR3 runs 16 residues. Trimming shortened V by 7 bases and J by 4 bases, and 23 bases separated the two germline ends. CDR3 residues: CASTKLGGQDPYEQYF. In DNA, the CDR3 is TGTGCCAGCACCAAACTCGGGGGGCAGGACCCTTACGAGCAGTACTTC.

The J gene is TRBJ1-2, the V gene TRBV5-1; D unresolved. Germline CDR1 reads SGHRS; CDR2 reads YFSETQ. The V and J ends lost 4 bases and 8 bases respectively, with 15 bases between them. The CDR3 covers 13 residues. CDR3 coding DNA: TGCGCCAGCAGCAGCGGGCAAGCCTTGGGCTACACCTTC. It translates to CASSSGQALGYTF.

The genes are TRBV5-1 and TRBJ1-2; 8 nucleotides match TRBD1. The trim removed 1 base at V and 3 bases at J, leaving 8 bases unmatched. The CDR3 spans 16 residues. Germline CDR1 and CDR2: SGHRS and YFSETQ. In nucleotides, the CDR3 is TGCGCCAGCAGCTTGTTGGCAGGGGGCGCGTACTATGGCTACACCTTC. Its translation: CASSLLAGGAYYGYTF.

This rearrangement joins TRBV3-1 (or the pseudogene TRBV3-2) to TRBJ1-2; 8 nucleotides agree with TRBD1. This CDR3 has 14 amino acids. Germline CDR1 is LGHDT and CDR2 is YNNKEL (reference sequence). Trimming cost V 5 bases and J 5 bases; bases outside gene matches: 7. The DNA for the CDR3 is TGTGCCAGCAGCTCACTGACAGGGGAATATGGCTACACCTTC. This sequence encodes CASSSLTGEYGYTF.

This clone was seen once. The chain couples TRBV5-1 to TRBJ1-6, with D possibly matching TRBD1 (6 bases). This CDR3 has 18 residues. CDR1 is SGHRS, CDR2 YFSETQ, per germline. V was clipped by 1 base and J by 0 bases, with 14 bases between them. CDR3 in amino acids: CASSLLDSRSSYNSPLHF. CDR3 sequence (DNA): TGCGCCAGCAGCTTGTTGGACAGCCGGAGCTCCTATAATTCACCCCTCCACTTT. The full variable domain, completed using reference TRBV5-1 and TRBJ1-6, is KAGVTQTPRYLIKTRGQQVTLSCSPISGHRSVSWYQQTPGQGLQFLFEYFSETQRNKGNFPGRFSGRQFSNSRSEMNVSTLELGDSALYLCASSLLDSRSSYNSPLHFGNGTRLTVT.

This clone was observed a few times. The chain's CDR3 is CASSPGTLGRSYGYTF. CDR3 sequence (DNA): TGTGCCAGCAGTCCCGGGACTCTCGGGAGAAGCTATGGCTACACCTTC. The V and J genes are TRBV2 and TRBJ1-2; possible D gene TRBD1, 5 bases. This CDR3 has 16 residues. The V end was cut by 5 bases, the J end by 4 bases, with 20 bases between. Germline CDR1 SNHLY, CDR2 FYNNEI.

The gene calls are TRBV6-5 and TRBJ2-7, with TRBD1 identical over 7 bases. Germline V gene lookup returns CDR1 MNHEY and CDR2 SVGAGI. V lost 4 bases and J lost 6; bases outside the gene matches: 9. The length of the CDR3 is 14 residues. CDR3 in DNA: TGTGCCAGCAGTTTTACAGGGGCCGCAGCCGAGCAGTACTTC. This gives the protein CASSFTGAAAEQYF.

The chain combines TRBV10-3 with TRBJ2-3; tentative D call: TRBD2 (5 bases). The CDR3 has 16 amino acids. The V end lost 7 bases, the J end lost 1 base, and 18 bases lay between the germline ends. Per the germline V gene, CDR1 is ENHRY and CDR2 is SYGVKD. The CDR3, as DNA: TGTGCCATCAACCCAAGAGGGAATCTTCGCACAGATACGCAGTATTTT. Amino acids: CAINPRGNLRTDTQYF.

This CDR3 is CASSPGDRGLTNEKLFF. CDR3 in DNA: TGCGCCAGCAGCCCCGGGGACAGGGGTCTGACTAATGAAAAACTGTTTTTT. The chain uses TRBV5-1 and TRBJ1-4, with 10 bases fitting TRBD1. The V gene end was trimmed by 4 bases and the J gene end by 2 bases; junction bases not matched to a gene: 8. The CDR3 contains 17 residues. The germline V gene has CDR1 SGHRS and CDR2 YFSETQ.

The genes are TRBV4-2 and TRBJ2-5; D possibly corresponds to TRBD2 (5 bases). The V end lost 6 bases, the J end lost 0 bases, and 14 bases lay between the germline ends. Germline lookup yields CDR1 LGHNA and CDR2 YNFKEQ. CDR3 length: 15 amino acids. In nucleotides, the CDR3 is TGTGCCAGCAGTCGGGAAATGAGCGACCAAGAGACCCAGTACTTC. Its protein product is CASSREMSDQETQYF.